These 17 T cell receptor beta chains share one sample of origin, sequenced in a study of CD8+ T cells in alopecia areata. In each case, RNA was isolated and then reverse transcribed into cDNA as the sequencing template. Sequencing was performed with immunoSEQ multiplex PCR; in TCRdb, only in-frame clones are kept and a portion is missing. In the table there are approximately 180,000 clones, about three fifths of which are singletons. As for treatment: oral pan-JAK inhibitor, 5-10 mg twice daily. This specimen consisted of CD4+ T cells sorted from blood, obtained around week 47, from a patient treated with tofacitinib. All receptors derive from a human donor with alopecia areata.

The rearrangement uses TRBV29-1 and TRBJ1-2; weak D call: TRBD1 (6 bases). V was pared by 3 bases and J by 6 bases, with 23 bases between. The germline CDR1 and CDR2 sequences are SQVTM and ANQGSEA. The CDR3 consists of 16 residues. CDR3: CSVDGLGNKGGDGYTF. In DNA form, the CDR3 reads TGCAGCGTTGATGGGTTAGGGAATAAGGGGGGAGATGGCTACACCTTC. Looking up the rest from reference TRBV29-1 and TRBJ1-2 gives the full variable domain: SAVISQKPSRDICQRGTSLTIQCQVDSQVTMMFWYRQQPGQSLTLIATANQGSEATYESGFVIDKFPISRPNLTFSTLTVSNMSPEDSSIYLCSVDGLGNKGGDGYTFGSGTRLTVV.

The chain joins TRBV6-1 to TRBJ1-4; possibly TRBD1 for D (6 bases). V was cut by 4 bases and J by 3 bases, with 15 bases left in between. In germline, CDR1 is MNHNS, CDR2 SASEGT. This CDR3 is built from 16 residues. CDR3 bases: TGTGCCAGCAGTGTTTTCGGACAGTATCCTAATGAAAAACTGTTTTTT. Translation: CASSVFGQYPNEKLFF.

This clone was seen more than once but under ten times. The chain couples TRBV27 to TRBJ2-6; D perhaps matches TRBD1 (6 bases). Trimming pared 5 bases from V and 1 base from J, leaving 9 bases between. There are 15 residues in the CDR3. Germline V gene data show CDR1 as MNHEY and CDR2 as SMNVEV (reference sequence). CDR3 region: CASSRTGSGANVLTF. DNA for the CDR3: TGTGCCAGCAGTAGAACAGGGTCTGGGGCCAACGTCCTGACTTTC.

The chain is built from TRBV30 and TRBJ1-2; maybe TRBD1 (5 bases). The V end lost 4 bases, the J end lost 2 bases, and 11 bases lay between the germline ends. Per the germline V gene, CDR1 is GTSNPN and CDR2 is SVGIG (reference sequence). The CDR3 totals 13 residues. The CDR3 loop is CAWKRGGNYGYTF. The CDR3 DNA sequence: TGTGCCTGGAAGAGGGGAGGCAACTATGGCTACACCTTC.

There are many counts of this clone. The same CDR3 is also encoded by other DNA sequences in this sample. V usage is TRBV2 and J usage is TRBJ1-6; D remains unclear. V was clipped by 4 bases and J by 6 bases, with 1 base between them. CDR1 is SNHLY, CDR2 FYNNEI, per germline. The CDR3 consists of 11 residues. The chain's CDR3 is CASSGNSPLHF. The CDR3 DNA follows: TGTGCCAGCAGTGGTAATTCACCCCTCCACTTT. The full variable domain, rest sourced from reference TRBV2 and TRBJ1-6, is EPEVTQTPSHQVTQMGQEVILRCVPISNHLYFYWYRQILGQKVEFLVSFYNNEISEKSEIFDDQFSVERPDGSNFTLKIRSTKLEDSAMYFCASSGNSPLHFGNGTRLTVT.

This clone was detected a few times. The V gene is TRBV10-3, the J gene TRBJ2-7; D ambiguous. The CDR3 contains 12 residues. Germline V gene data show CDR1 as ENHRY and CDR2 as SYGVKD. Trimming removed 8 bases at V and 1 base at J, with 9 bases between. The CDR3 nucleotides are TGTGCCATCCGCGACATTTCCTACGAGCAGTACTTC. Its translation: CAIRDISYEQYF.

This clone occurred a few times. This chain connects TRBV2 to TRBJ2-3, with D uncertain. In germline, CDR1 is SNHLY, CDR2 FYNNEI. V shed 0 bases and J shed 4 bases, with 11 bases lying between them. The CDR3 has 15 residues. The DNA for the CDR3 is TGTGCCAGCAGTGAAGCGAAGCCCCCCGCAGATACGCAGTATTTT. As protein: CASSEAKPPADTQYF.

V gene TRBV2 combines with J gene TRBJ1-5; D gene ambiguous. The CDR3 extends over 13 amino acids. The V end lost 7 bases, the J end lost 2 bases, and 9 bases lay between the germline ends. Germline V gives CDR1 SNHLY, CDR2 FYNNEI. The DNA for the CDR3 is TGTGCCAGCATGGGAGATGGCAATCAGCCCCAGCATTTT. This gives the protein CASMGDGNQPQHF. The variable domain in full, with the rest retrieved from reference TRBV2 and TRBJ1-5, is EPEVTQTPSHQVTQMGQEVILRCVPISNHLYFYWYRQILGQKVEFLVSFYNNEISEKSEIFDDQFSVERPDGSNFTLKIRSTKLEDSAMYFCASMGDGNQPQHFGDGTRLSIL.

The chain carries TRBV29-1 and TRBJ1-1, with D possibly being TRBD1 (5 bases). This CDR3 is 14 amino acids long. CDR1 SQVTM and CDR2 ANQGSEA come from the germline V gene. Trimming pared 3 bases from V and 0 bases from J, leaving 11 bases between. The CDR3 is CSVEPGGMNTEAFF. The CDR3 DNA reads TGCAGCGTTGAGCCGGGGGGGATGAACACTGAAGCTTTCTTT.

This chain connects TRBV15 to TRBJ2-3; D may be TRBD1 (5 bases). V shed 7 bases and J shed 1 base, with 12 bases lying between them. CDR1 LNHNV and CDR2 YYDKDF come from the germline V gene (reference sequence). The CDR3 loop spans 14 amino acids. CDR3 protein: CATTGSWGTDTQYF. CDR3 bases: TGTGCCACCACAGGGTCCTGGGGCACAGATACGCAGTATTTT.

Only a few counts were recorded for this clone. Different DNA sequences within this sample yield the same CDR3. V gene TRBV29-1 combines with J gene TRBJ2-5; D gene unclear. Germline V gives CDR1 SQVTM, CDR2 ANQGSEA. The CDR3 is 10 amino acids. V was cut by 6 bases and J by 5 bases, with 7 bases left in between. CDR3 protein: CSVARETQYF. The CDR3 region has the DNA TGCAGCGTCGCCCGGGAGACCCAGTACTTC. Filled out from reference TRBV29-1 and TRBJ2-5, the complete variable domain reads SAVISQKPSRDICQRGTSLTIQCQVDSQVTMMFWYRQQPGQSLTLIATANQGSEATYESGFVIDKFPISRPNLTFSTLTVSNMSPEDSSIYLCSVARETQYFGPGTRLLVL.

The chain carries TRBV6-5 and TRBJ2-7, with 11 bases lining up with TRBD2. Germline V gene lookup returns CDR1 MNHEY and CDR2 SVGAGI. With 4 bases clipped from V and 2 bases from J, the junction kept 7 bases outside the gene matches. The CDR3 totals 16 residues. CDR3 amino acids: CASSSPSGGRTYEQYF. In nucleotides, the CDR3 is TGTGCCAGCAGTTCACCTAGCGGGGGGCGTACCTACGAGCAGTACTTC.

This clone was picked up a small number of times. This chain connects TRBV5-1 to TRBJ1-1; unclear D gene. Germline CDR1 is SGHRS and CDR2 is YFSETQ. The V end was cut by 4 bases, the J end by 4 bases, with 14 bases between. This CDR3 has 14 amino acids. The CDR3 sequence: CASSEARGRTEAFF. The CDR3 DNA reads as TGCGCCAGCAGCGAGGCACGGGGTCGCACTGAAGCTTTCTTT.

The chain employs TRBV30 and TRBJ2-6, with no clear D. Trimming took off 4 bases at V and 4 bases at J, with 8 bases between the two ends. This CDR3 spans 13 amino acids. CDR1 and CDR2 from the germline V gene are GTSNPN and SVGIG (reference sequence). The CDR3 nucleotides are TGTGCCTGGAACGATGCAGGGGCCAACGTCCTGACTTTC. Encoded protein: CAWNDAGANVLTF. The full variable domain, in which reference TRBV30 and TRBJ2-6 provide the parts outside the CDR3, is SQTIHQWPATLVQPVGSPLSLECTVEGTSNPNLYWYRQAAGRGLQLLFYSVGIGQISSEVPQNLSASRPQDRQFILSSKKLLLSDSGFYLCAWNDAGANVLTFGAGSRLTVL.

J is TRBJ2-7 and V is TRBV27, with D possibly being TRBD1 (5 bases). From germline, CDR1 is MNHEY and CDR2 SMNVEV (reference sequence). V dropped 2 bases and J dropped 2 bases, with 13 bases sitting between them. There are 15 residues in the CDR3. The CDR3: CASSLQGRATYEQYF. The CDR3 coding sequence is TGTGCCAGCAGTTTACAGGGCAGGGCAACCTACGAGCAGTACTTC.

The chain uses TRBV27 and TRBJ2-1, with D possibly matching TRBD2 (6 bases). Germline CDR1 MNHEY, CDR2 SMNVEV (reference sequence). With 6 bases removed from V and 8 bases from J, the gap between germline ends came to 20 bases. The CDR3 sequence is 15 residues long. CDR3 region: CASRAGRQYGDEQFF. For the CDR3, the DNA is TGTGCCAGCAGGGCGGGACGGCAGTACGGGGATGAGCAGTTCTTC.

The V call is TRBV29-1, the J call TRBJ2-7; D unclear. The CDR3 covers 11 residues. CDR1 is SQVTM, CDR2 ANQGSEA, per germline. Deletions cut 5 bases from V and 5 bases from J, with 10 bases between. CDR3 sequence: CSVSGFDEQYF. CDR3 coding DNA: TGCAGCGTTTCCGGATTTGACGAGCAGTACTTC.